The 24 T cell receptor beta chains presented below share a single source sample, sequenced in a study of shared T cell receptors in the human thymus. Assay: immunoSEQ multiplex PCR; the TCRdb copy retains only in-frame clones and omits some. The sample lists about 660,000 clones; approximately 90% were seen once. This sample also belongs to another study, concerning human thymus T cells.

Sample: thymocytes. The source of these receptors is a boy under two years old with a congenital heart defect.

The chain has TRBV28 and TRBJ1-1; 9 positions agree with TRBD1. CDR1 and CDR2 (germline): MDHEN, SYDVKM. This CDR3 is built from 17 residues. The trim removed 3 bases at V and 1 base at J, leaving 9 bases unmatched. As DNA, the CDR3 is TGTGCCAGCAGTTTCGCAGACCGACAGGGGGAGAACACTGAAGCTTTCTTT. This translates into CASSFADRQGENTEAFF.

The V and J genes are TRBV27 and TRBJ1-5; 9 nucleotides match TRBD1. The CDR3 covers 14 residues. Germline V CDR1 and CDR2: MNHEY, SMNVEV (reference sequence). The V gene end was trimmed by 6 bases and the J gene end by 6 bases; junction bases not matched to a gene: 6. CDR3: CASSPTGGGQPQHF. The DNA of the CDR3 is TGTGCCAGCAGCCCGACAGGGGGGGGTCAGCCCCAGCATTTT.

This clone was observed a single time. The gene calls are TRBV5-1 and TRBJ2-7; 9 positions agree with TRBD1. CDR1 is SGHRS, CDR2 YFSETQ, per germline. The CDR3 runs to 17 residues. V was clipped by 6 bases and J by 4 bases; unmatched bases: 17. The CDR3 is CASTYVTGGALQYEQYF. CDR3 DNA: TGCGCCAGCACCTACGTGACAGGGGGTGCGTTACAATACGAGCAGTACTTC.

The chain couples TRBV4-3 to TRBJ2-1, with D perhaps matching TRBD1 (5 bases). CDR3 length: 16 residues. Trimming removed 0 bases at V and 3 bases at J, with 12 bases between. CDR1 LGHNA and CDR2 YSLEER come from the germline V gene. Here the CDR3 reads CASSQDRGGHYNEQFF. Here the CDR3 DNA reads TGCGCCAGCAGCCAAGATAGGGGCGGCCACTACAATGAGCAGTTCTTC.

This clone was picked up one time. This rearrangement joins TRBV6-6 to TRBJ2-7, with TRBD2 identical over 7 bases. The germline V gene has CDR1 MNHNY and CDR2 SVGAGI (reference sequence). The J segment lost 2 bases and the V segment lost 2 bases, leaving 9 bases of the junction unmatched. This CDR3 spans 16 amino acids. The CDR3 loop reads CASSYPLRESPYEQYF. The CDR3 DNA is TGTGCCAGCAGTTACCCTTTGCGGGAGTCCCCCTACGAGCAGTACTTC.

The chain has TRBV5-1 and TRBJ2-1; 9 bases are a match to TRBD2. This CDR3 has 19 residues. V lost 4 bases and J lost 0; bases outside the gene matches: 14. From germline, CDR1 is SGHRS and CDR2 YFSETQ. CDR3 residues: CASSPRAGGPGSSYNEQFF. The CDR3 nucleotides are TGCGCCAGCAGCCCCCGGGCGGGAGGGCCGGGTAGCTCCTACAATGAGCAGTTCTTC.

This clone has just one count. The gene calls are TRBV14 and TRBJ1-4; D is unclear. Germline V CDR1 and CDR2: SGHDN, FVKESK. V shed 4 bases and J shed 7 bases, with 16 bases lying between them. This CDR3 is built from 15 residues. The CDR3 DNA is TGTGCCAGCAGCCCCCCAGGTCCCTGTTTTGAAAAACTGTTTTTT. Its protein product is CASSPPGPCFEKLFF.

The V and J genes are TRBV25-1 and TRBJ2-7; 7 nucleotides agree with TRBD2. V dropped 4 bases and J dropped 2; count of bases not matched to a gene: 8. The CDR3 spans 15 residues. Germline values: CDR1 MGHDK, CDR2 SYGVNS. The CDR3 nucleotides read TGTGCCAGCAGTGGGCTACGGACTAGGCCCTACGAGCAGTACTTC. It yields the protein CASSGLRTRPYEQYF.

V and J are TRBV27 and TRBJ1-1; 8 nucleotides align to TRBD1. This CDR3 spans 14 amino acids. V shed 8 bases, J shed 2 bases, and the junction held 7 bases outside the gene matches. Germline V gene data show CDR1 as MNHEY and CDR2 as SMNVEV (reference sequence). The CDR3 nucleotides read TGTGCCAGCGGTCAGGGGGCATATAACACTGAAGCTTTCTTT. Translation gives CASGQGAYNTEAFF.

As to this clone: The CDR3 does not close with the conserved phenylalanine or tryptophan, likely indicating a read error. J is TRBJ2-3 and V is TRBV5-6; 8 bases map to TRBD1. Germline V gene data show CDR1 as SGHDT and CDR2 as YYEEEE. This CDR3 has 16 amino acids. The trim removed 7 bases at V and 1 base at J, leaving 11 bases unmatched. CDR3 in DNA: TGTGCCAGCGGGGATGGGGACAGGAAAGGCACAGATACGCAGTATTTG. Amino acids: CASGDGDRKGTDTQYL.

This rearrangement joins TRBV14 to TRBJ2-6; 13 nucleotides line up with TRBD2. The CDR3 has 19 residues. Germline assignment: CDR1 SGHDN and CDR2 FVKESK. Losses at the gene ends were 0 bases for V and 1 base for J; bases not matched to a gene: 3. In DNA form, the CDR3 reads TGTGCCAGCAGCCAAGACCCGGGACTAGCGGGATCTGGGGCCAACGTCCTGACTTTC. This encodes CASSQDPGLAGSGANVLTF.

The sample holds one count of this clone. V is TRBV13 and J is TRBJ2-1, with D possibly TRBD2 on 6 matching bases. Germline V gene lookup returns CDR1 PRHDT and CDR2 FYEKMQ (reference sequence). There are 15 residues in the CDR3. The V gene lost 5 bases and the J gene lost 5 bases, with 16 bases spanning the gap. The CDR3 region has the DNA TGTGCCAGCAGCCCTCCGGGACTGGCAAACAATGAGCAGTTCTTC. The encoded protein is CASSPPGLANNEQFF. Full variable domain (outside the CDR3, taken from reference TRBV13 and TRBJ2-1): AAGVIQSPRHLIKEKRETATLKCYPIPRHDTVYWYQQGPGQDPQFLISFYEKMQSDKGSIPDRFSAQQFSDYHSELNMSSLELGDSALYFCASSPPGLANNEQFFGPGTRLTVL.

This clone was observed a few times. The chain employs TRBV4-1 and TRBJ1-3, with 9 bases identical to TRBD1. The CDR3 has 18 amino acids. Germline trimming cut 4 bases from V and 3 bases from J; bases unmatched to any gene: 13. Germline loops: CDR1 MGHRA, CDR2 YSYEKL. CDR3 amino acids: CASSRLLQGARVGNTIYF. CDR3 nucleotides: TGCGCCAGCAGCCGGCTCCTACAGGGGGCGCGGGTTGGAAACACCATATATTTT.

The chain joins TRBV28 to TRBJ2-7; 8 bases match TRBD1. The V segment lost 1 base and the J segment 1 base; nucleotides outside the gene matches: 9. The CDR3 runs to 17 residues. The germline V gene has CDR1 MDHEN and CDR2 SYDVKM. CDR3 sequence reads: CASSLSPRDRRSYEQYF. The CDR3 nucleotides are TGTGCCAGCAGTTTATCTCCCCGGGACAGGCGATCCTACGAGCAGTACTTC. The complete variable domain, with remaining parts taken from reference TRBV28 and TRBJ2-7, reads DVKVTQSSRYLVKRTGEKVFLECVQDMDHENMFWYRQDPGLGLRLIYFSYDVKMKEKGDIPEGYSVSREKKERFSLILESASTNQTSMYLCASSLSPRDRRSYEQYFGPGTRLTVT.

The gene calls are TRBV4-1 and TRBJ2-1, with D perhaps TRBD2 (5 bases). V was pared by 1 base and J by 5 bases, with 12 bases between. The CDR3 loop spans 15 amino acids. CDR1 is MGHRA, CDR2 YSYEKL, per germline. The CDR3 DNA reads as TGCGCCAGCAGCCAAGTTCGCGCCGGGGACAATGAGCAGTTCTTC. This sequence encodes CASSQVRAGDNEQFF.

The chain is built from TRBV4-1 and TRBJ2-1, with TRBD2 as a possible D gene (5 bases). This CDR3 contains 15 residues. Trimming shortened V by 3 bases and J by 7 bases, and 16 bases separated the two germline ends. Germline assignment: CDR1 MGHRA and CDR2 YSYEKL. Written as DNA, the CDR3 is TGCGCCAGCAGCCAGGACTTTGACATCCTAAATGAGCAGTTCTTC. Its protein is CASSQDFDILNEQFF.

The rearrangement joins TRBV14 to TRBJ2-1; 14 nucleotides match TRBD2. The CDR3 extends over 13 amino acids. The germline gives CDR1 SGHDN, CDR2 FVKESK. The J segment lost 6 bases and the V segment lost 11 bases, leaving 3 bases of the junction unmatched. This chain's CDR3 is CASGTSGSNEQFF. CDR3 in DNA: TGTGCCTCCGGGACTAGCGGGAGCAATGAGCAGTTCTTC.

The chain couples TRBV6-1 to TRBJ2-1; 10 bases line up with TRBD2. The CDR3 is 14 residues long. The germline V gene has CDR1 MNHNS and CDR2 SASEGT. V trimming: 8 bases; J trimming: 8 bases; junction bases outside the gene matches: 9. The CDR3 nucleotides are TGTGCCAGCGCTAGCGGGAGCTCGGGCGATGAGCAGTTCTTC. Its translation is CASASGSSGDEQFF.

This clone was counted once. CDR3 in amino acids: CASRGVSGANVLTF. As DNA, the CDR3 is TGTGCCAGCAGAGGGGTGTCCGGGGCCAACGTCCTGACTTTC. The chain is built from TRBV27 and TRBJ2-6; D is perhaps TRBD1 (5 bases). Germline V CDR1 and CDR2: MNHEY, SMNVEV (reference sequence). The CDR3 has 14 amino acids. Trimming removed 6 bases from V and 4 bases from J, with 10 bases in between. Supplemented by reference TRBV27 and TRBJ2-6, the full variable domain reads EAQVTQNPRYLITVTGKKLTVTCSQNMNHEYMSWYRQDPGLGLRQIYYSMNVEVTDKGDVPEGYKVSRKEKRNFPLILESPSPNQTSLYFCASRGVSGANVLTFGAGSRLTVL.

The chain joins TRBV6-5 to TRBJ1-3; D is possibly TRBD1 (6 bases). Deletions cut 2 bases from V and 0 bases from J, with 11 bases between. The V gene's germline CDR1 is MNHEY and CDR2 SVGAGI. CDR3 size: 16 residues. The CDR3 loop reads CASSYRQGSSGNTIYF. The CDR3 DNA follows: TGTGCCAGCAGTTACAGGCAGGGGAGCTCTGGAAACACCATATATTTT.

This chain uses TRBV14 with TRBJ1-2, with D possibly matching TRBD1 (5 bases). There are 12 residues in the CDR3. Germline V gene lookup returns CDR1 SGHDN and CDR2 FVKESK. V lost 4 bases to trimming and J lost 2 bases, with 5 bases between them. The CDR3 region has the DNA TGTGCCAGCAGCCCAGGGAACTATGGCTACACCTTC. It is translated as CASSPGNYGYTF. The full variable domain, its missing parts supplied by reference TRBV14 and TRBJ1-2, is EAGVTQFPSHSVIEKGQTVTLRCDPISGHDNLYWYRRVMGKEIKFLLHFVKESKQDESGMPNNRFLAERTGGTYSTLKVQPAELEDSGVYFCASSPGNYGYTFGSGTRLTVV.

J is TRBJ2-7 and V is TRBV28; 8 bases agree with TRBD1. CDR3 length: 16 amino acids. Germline V gene sequence: CDR1 MDHEN, CDR2 SYDVKM. V trimming: 5 bases; J trimming: 5 bases; junction bases outside the gene matches: 14. CDR3 amino acids: CASSDGQGPAGNEQYF. As DNA, the CDR3 is TGTGCCAGCAGTGACGGACAGGGTCCCGCAGGGAACGAGCAGTACTTC.

This clone was picked up one time. V gene TRBV21-1 combines with J gene TRBJ1-3; the table names TRBD1, a call not compared with the DNA. TRBV21-1 is termed a pseudogene. CDR3 length: 11 amino acids. CDR3 sequence (DNA): TGTGCCAGCACCTCAGGGGCCACCATATATTTT. Its protein is CASTSGATIYF.

V is TRBV18 and J is TRBJ1-4, with TRBD1 matching 7 bases. V lost 2 bases and J lost 7; bases outside the gene matches: 1. The CDR3 runs to 13 residues. Germline CDR1 reads KGHSH; CDR2 reads LQKENI. CDR3 coding DNA: TGTGCCAGCTCACCAGGGACAGTTGAAAAACTGTTTTTT. Protein sequence: CASSPGTVEKLFF. The variable domain in full, completed from reference TRBV18 and TRBJ1-4, reads NAGVMQNPRHLVRRRGQEARLRCSPMKGHSHVYWYRQLPEEGLKFMVYLQKENIIDESGMPKERFSAEFPKEGPSILRIQQVVRGDSAAYFCASSPGTVEKLFFGSGTQLSVL.